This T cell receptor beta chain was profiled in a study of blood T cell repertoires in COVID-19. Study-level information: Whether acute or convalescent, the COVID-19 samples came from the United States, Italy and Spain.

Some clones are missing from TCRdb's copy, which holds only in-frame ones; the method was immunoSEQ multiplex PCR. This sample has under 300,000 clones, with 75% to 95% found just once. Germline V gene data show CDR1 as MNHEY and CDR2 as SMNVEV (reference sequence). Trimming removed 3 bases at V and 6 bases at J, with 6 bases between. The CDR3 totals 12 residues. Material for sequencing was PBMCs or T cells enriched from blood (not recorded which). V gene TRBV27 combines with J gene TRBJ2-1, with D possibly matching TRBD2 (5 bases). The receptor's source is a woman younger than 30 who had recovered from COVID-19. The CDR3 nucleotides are TGTGCCAGCAGTTTGAGCGGCAATGAGCAGTTCTTC. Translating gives CASSLSGNEQFF.